This TCR beta chain was captured by sequencing in a study of blood T cell repertoires in COVID-19. Study as a whole: Sites in the United States, Italy and Spain provided acute and convalescent COVID-19 samples. T cells, B-cell-depleted T cells, or PBMCs supplied cDNA or gDNA.

V shed 3 bases and J shed 7 bases, with 16 bases lying between them. From germline, CDR1 is LNHDA and CDR2 SQIVND (reference sequence). This CDR3 comprises 16 residues. Sequencing used immunoSEQ multiplex PCR; TCRdb keeps in-frame clones, though not all of them. Of around 250,000 clones listed, around 89% were seen once; the top ten hold roughly 4%. Allocation to cohorts depended on clinical history reported by the participants. The chain has TRBV19 and TRBJ1-6, with no clear D. The specimen was PBMCs or T cells enriched from blood (not recorded which). The TCR comes from a woman aged 25-40 years who had recovered from COVID-19. Here the CDR3 reads CASSIGAGLGNSPLHF. In DNA, the CDR3 is TGTGCCAGTAGTATCGGCGCAGGCCTTGGGAATTCACCCCTCCACTTT. The complete variable domain, with remaining parts taken from reference TRBV19 and TRBJ1-6, reads DGGITQSPKYLFRKEGQNVTLSCEQNLNHDAMYWYRQDPGQGLRLIYYSQIVNDFQKGDIAEGYSVSREKKESFPLTVTSAQKNPTAFYLCASSIGAGLGNSPLHFGNGTRLTVT.